This T cell receptor (beta chain) emerged from a study of CD8+ T cells in alopecia areata. RNA was isolated and reverse transcribed to cDNA, the sequencing template. Libraries were prepared by immunoSEQ multiplex PCR; TCRdb keeps only in-frame clonotypes and omits some of them. The data contain fewer than 250,000 clones, more than 55% of them seen just once; the ten biggest clones take up roughly 1.3%. CDR3 length equals 15 residues. Germline V gene lookup returns CDR1 GTSNPN and CDR2 SVGIG (reference sequence). With 2 bases removed from V and 5 bases from J, the gap between germline ends came to 18 bases. Documented treatment: oral pan-JAK inhibitor, 5-10 mg twice daily.

This clonotype was obtained from a human donor with alopecia areata. Here the sequenced sample was CD4+ T cells sorted from blood, taken between weeks 49 and 50, from a patient treated with tofacitinib. The gene calls are TRBV30 and TRBJ2-5; D gene uncertain. The CDR3 reads CAWSPRKGNGETQYF. The CDR3 DNA reads TGTGCCTGGAGTCCCCGGAAGGGAAATGGGGAGACCCAGTACTTC.